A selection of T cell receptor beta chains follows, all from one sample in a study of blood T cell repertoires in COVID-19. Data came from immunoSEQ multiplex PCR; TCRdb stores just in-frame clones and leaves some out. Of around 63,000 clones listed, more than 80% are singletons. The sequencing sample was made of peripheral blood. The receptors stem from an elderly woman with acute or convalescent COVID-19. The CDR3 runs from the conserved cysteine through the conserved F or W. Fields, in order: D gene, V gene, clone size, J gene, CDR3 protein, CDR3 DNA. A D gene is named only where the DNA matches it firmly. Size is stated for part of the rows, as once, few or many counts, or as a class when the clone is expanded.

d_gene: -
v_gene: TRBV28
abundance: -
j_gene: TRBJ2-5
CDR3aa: CASSFSGLGETQYF
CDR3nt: TGTGCCAGCAGTTTCAGCGGTCTGGGAGAGACCCAGTACTTC

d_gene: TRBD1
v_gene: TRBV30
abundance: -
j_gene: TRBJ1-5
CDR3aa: CAWSEQGDQPQHF
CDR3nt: TGTGCCTGGAGTGAGCAGGGGGATCAGCCCCAGCATTTT

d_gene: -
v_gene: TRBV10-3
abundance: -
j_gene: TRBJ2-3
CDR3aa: CAISELGTDTQYF
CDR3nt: TGTGCCATCAGTGAACTAGGCACAGATACGCAGTATTTT

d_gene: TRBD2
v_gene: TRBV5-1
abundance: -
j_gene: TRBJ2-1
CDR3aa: CASSFGLAGGNEQFF
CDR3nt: TGCGCCAGCAGCTTTGGACTAGCGGGGGGCAATGAGCAGTTCTTC

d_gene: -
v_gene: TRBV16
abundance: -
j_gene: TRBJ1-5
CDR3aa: CASSPPGSYQPQHF
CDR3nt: TGTGCCAGCAGCCCCCCGGGGTCCTACCAGCCCCAGCATTTT

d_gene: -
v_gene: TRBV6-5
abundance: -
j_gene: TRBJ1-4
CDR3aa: CASSYRRDEKLFF
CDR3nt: TGTGCCAGCAGTTACAGACGGGATGAAAAACTGTTTTTT

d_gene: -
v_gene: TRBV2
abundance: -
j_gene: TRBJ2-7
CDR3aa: CASSGSYEQYF
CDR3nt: TGTGCCAGCAGCGGGTCCTACGAGCAGTACTTC

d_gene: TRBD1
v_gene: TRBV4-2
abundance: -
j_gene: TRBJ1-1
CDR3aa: CASSRKTGTGRDTEAFF
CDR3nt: TGTGCCAGCAGCCGTAAAACCGGGACAGGTCGAGACACTGAAGCTTTCTTT

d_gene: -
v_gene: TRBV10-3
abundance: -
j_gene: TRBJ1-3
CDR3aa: CAISEGAPGNTIYF
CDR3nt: TGTGCCATCAGTGAGGGGGCTCCCGGAAACACCATATATTTT

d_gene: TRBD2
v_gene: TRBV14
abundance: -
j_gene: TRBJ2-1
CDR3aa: CASSQVLAGVPEQFF
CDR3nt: TGTGCCAGCAGCCAGGTACTAGCGGGAGTCCCAGAGCAGTTCTTC

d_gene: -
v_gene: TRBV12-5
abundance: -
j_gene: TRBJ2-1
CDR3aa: CASGFGRGISNEQFF
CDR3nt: TGTGCTAGTGGTTTTGGTCGCGGGATTTCAAATGAGCAGTTCTTC

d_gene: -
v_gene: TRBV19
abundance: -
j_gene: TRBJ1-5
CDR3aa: CASSFNEGSNQPQHF
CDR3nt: TGTGCCAGTAGTTTCAATGAGGGAAGCAATCAGCCCCAGCATTTT

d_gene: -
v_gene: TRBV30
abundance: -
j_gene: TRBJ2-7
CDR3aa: CAWSFPPGQGKSYEQYF
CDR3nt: TGTGCCTGGAGTTTCCCCCCTGGGCAGGGAAAATCCTACGAGCAGTACTTC

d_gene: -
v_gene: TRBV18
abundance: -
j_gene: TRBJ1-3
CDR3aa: CASSPRWGAGNTIYF
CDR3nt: TGTGCCAGCTCACCCCGGTGGGGGGCTGGAAACACCATATATTTT

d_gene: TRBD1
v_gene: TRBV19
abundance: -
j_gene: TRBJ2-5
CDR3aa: CASSGTGSRETQYF
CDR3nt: TGTGCCAGTAGCGGGACAGGGTCCAGAGAGACCCAGTACTTC

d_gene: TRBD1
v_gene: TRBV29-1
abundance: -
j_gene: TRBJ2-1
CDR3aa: CSADPGQVDDNEQFF
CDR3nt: TGCAGCGCAGACCCGGGACAGGTTGACGACAATGAGCAGTTCTTC

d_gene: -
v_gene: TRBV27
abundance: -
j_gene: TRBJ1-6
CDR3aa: CASSLQGFRESPLHF
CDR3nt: TGTGCCAGCAGTTTACAGGGATTTCGAGAGTCACCCCTCCACTTT

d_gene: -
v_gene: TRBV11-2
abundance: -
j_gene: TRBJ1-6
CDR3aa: CASSPSIASPLHF
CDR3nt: TGTGCCAGCAGCCCTAGCATCGCATCACCCCTCCACTTT

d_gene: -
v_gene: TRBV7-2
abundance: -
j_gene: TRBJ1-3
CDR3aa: CASGTTVLGNTIYF
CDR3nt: TGTGCCAGCGGGACTACTGTACTAGGAAACACCATATATTTT

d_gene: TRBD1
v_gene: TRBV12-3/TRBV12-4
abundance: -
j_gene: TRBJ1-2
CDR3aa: CASSAGTGYGYTF
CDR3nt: TGTGCCAGCAGCGCCGGGACAGGCTATGGCTACACCTTC

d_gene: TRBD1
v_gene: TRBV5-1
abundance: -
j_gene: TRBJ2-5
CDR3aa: CASSKGQGLGTQYF
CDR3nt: TGCGCCAGCAGCAAGGGACAGGGGCTTGGGACCCAGTACTTC

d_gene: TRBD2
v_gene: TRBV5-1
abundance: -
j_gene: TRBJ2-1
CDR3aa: CASSPSEWVAGENEQFF
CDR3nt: TGCGCCAGCAGCCCTAGTGAGTGGGTAGCGGGAGAGAATGAGCAGTTCTTC

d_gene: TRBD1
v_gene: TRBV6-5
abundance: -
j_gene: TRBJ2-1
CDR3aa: CASSSTGFYLDEQFF
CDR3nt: TGTGCCAGCAGTTCGACAGGGTTTTATCTGGATGAGCAGTTCTTC

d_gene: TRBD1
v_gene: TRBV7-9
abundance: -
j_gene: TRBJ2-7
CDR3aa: CASSLTPPRGNEQYF
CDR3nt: TGTGCCAGCAGCTTAACCCCCCCCAGGGGGAACGAGCAGTACTTC

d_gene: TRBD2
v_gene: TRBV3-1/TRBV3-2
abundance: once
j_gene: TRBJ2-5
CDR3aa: CASSQRSGGRGETQYF
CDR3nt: TGTGCCAGCAGCCAAAGAAGCGGGGGGCGCGGAGAGACCCAGTACTTC

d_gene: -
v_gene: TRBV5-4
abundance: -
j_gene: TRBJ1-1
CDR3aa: CASSGRGGDLNTEAFF
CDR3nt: TGTGCCAGCAGCGGCAGGGGAGGGGACCTGAACACTGAAGCTTTCTTT

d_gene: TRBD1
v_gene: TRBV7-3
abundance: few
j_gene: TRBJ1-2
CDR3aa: CASSPDRGGGYTF
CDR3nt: TGTGCCAGCAGCCCGGACAGGGGGGGTGGCTACACCTTC

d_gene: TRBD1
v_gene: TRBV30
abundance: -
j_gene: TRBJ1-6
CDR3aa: CAWRRQGRLYNSPLHF
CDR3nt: TGTGCCTGGAGGCGACAGGGCCGGCTTTATAATTCACCCCTCCACTTT

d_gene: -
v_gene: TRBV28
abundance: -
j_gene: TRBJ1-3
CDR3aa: CASSLRVEAGNTIYF
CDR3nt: TGTGCCAGCAGTCTCAGGGTCGAGGCTGGAAACACCATATATTTT

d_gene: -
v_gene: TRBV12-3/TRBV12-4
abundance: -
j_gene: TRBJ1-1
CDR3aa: CASSATVNTEAFF
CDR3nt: TGTGCCAGCAGTGCTACAGTGAACACTGAAGCTTTCTTT

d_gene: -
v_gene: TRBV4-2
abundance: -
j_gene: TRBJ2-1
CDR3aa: CASSRKLAGSYNEQFF
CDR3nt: TGTGCCAGCAGCCGCAAACTGGCGGGCTCCTACAATGAGCAGTTCTTC

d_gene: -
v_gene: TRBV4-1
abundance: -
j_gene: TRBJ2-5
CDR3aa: CASSARAGREETQYF
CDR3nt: TGCGCCAGCAGCGCAAGGGCCGGGAGAGAAGAGACCCAGTACTTC

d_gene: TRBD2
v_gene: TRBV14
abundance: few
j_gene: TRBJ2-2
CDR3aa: CASSPRAGGNTGELFF
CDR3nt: TGTGCCAGCAGCCCTCGAGCGGGAGGCAATACCGGGGAGCTGTTTTTT

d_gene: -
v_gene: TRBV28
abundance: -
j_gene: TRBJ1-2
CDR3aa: CASTEGARYGYTF
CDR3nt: TGTGCCAGCACTGAGGGCGCTAGGTATGGCTACACCTTC

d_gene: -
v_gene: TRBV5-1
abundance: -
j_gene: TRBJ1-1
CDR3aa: CASSLFGQGGTEAFF
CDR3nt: TGCGCCAGCAGCTTGTTCGGTCAGGGTGGGACTGAAGCTTTCTTT

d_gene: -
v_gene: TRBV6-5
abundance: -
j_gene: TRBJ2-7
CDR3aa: CASAWTISYEQYF
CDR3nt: TGTGCCAGCGCGTGGACAATCTCCTACGAGCAGTACTTC

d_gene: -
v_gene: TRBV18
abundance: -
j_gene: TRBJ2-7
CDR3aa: CASSWTDLSYEQYF
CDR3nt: TGTGCCAGCTCTTGGACAGATCTCTCCTACGAGCAGTACTTC